This TCR beta chain came from a study of cytotoxic CD8 clonotypes in ibrutinib-treated CLL. CDR3 length: 15 amino acids. Germline loops: CDR1 GTSNPN, CDR2 SVGIG (reference sequence). The V and J ends lost 2 bases and 7 bases, in that order; junction bases with no gene match: 11. Clones were read by immunoSEQ multiplex PCR, and TCRdb kept only the in-frame ones, dropping some. Of 140,000 or so clones listed, around three quarters are singletons. The chain uses TRBV30 and TRBJ2-5; 9 nucleotides align to TRBD2. The specimen was PBMCs, collected after 12 months of ibrutinib treatment. This clonotype originated in a human donor with chronic lymphocytic leukemia. DNA of the CDR3: TGTGCCTGGAGTTGGAGTAGCGGGAGTTTAGCGACCCAGTACTTC. It specifies CAWSWSSGSLATQYF.